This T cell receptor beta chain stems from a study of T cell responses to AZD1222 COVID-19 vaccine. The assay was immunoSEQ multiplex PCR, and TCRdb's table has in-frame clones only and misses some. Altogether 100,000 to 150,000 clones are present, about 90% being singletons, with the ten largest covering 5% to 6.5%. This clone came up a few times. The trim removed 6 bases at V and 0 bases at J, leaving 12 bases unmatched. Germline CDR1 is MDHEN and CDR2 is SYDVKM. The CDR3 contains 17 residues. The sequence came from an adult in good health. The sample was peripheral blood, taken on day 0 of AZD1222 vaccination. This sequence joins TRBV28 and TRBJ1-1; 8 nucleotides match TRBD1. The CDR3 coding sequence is TGTGCCAGCAGGTGGGACAGGCGAACCCCCATGAACACTGAAGCTTTCTTT. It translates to CASRWDRRTPMNTEAFF.